This T cell receptor beta chain is from a study of a mutant IDH1 vaccine in newly diagnosed glioma. Study as a whole: Vaccine dosing followed radiotherapy by 4-6 weeks, or accompanied temozolomide cycles. Most patients had received both radiotherapy and temozolomide, the prior options being radiotherapy, temozolomide, or both. At week 35 came visit V12, and visit V13 followed at week 47.

This CDR3 contains 15 residues. V lost 4 bases, J lost 0 bases, and 4 bases stayed unmatched. Germline V gene data show CDR1 as SGDLS and CDR2 as YYNGEE. On this clone itself: The antigen is undetermined.

Time point of the sample: week 35, safety follow-up. Mutant IDH1 20-mer peptide, at 300 ug, made up each vaccine dose, with topical imiquimod. The patients were given eight vaccinations, one each in weeks 1, 3, 5, 7, 11, 15, 19 and 23. This table comes from immunoSEQ multiplex PCR, and its TCRdb copy is limited to in-frame clones, with some not included. The repertoire holds 40,000 to 55,000 clones, 65% to 85% seen once, with approximately 6.3% in the top ten. The TCR was taken from a man aged 40-50 years with glioma. This chain uses TRBV9 with TRBJ1-3; the match to TRBD1 covers 7 bases. The material sequenced was PBMCs, taken from a glioma patient whose treatment included an IDH1 peptide vaccine. CDR3: CASSPGGTSGNTIYF. The CDR3 DNA follows: TGTGCCAGCAGCCCAGGGGGGACCTCTGGAAACACCATATATTTT. The complete variable domain, with remaining parts taken from reference TRBV9 and TRBJ1-3, reads DSGVTQTPKHLITATGQRVTLRCSPRSGDLSVYWYQQSLDQGLQFLIQYYNGEERAKGNILERFSAQQFPDLHSELNLSSLELGDSALYFCASSPGGTSGNTIYFGEGSWLTVV.